One T cell receptor beta chain is described in this entry. The antigen is not known. Per germline, CDR1 SGHVS and CDR2 FQNEAQ. Trimming cost V 5 bases and J 0 bases; bases outside gene matches: 13. The CDR3 is made up of 19 amino acids. The record originates from a study of cytomegalovirus exposure and HLA in healthy donors. PCR used 60 Vbeta primers and 13 Jbeta primers. The protocol was immunoSEQ multiplex PCR, while the TCRdb copy is restricted to in-frame clones and leaves out a portion. The sample yields 65,000 to 90,000 clones, about 77% seen once. Findings and caveats of the study: The study labeled more than 150 TCR beta chains cytomegalovirus-associated. Most likely, a cluster of highly shared sequence variants arose as a sequencing artifact. Follow-up analysis seemed to connect common viral pathogens with several of the most significant clusters identified. It was assumed in the presence/absence analyses that sequencing depth was roughly uniform across donors.

This sequence joins TRBV7-8 and TRBJ2-3; TRBD2 matches at 11 bases. The sequence was collected from a man aged 55 to 70 in good health and CMV-seronegative. Sequenced sample: PBMCs. CDR3 amino acids: CASSPAETSGATSTDTQYF. The CDR3 DNA reads as TGTGCCAGCAGCCCCGCTGAGACTAGCGGGGCAACTAGCACAGATACGCAGTATTTT.